This passage covers 9 T cell receptor beta chains from one sample sequenced in a study of blood T cell repertoires in COVID-19. Libraries were prepared by immunoSEQ multiplex PCR; TCRdb keeps only in-frame clonotypes and omits some of them. This table holds fewer than 20,000 clones, around 82% found once. Material: peripheral blood. The receptor source for this set is a man aged 40-55 years with active or convalescent COVID-19.

The chain couples TRBV9 to TRBJ2-3, with 10 bases aligning to TRBD2. Germline CDR1 SGDLS, CDR2 YYNGEE. The CDR3 totals 16 residues. J gave up 11 bases and V 4 bases, and 16 bases lay outside the gene matches. The CDR3, as DNA: TGTGCCAGCAGCTCCAGACTAGCGGGCCCTCTATCGGGGCAGTATTTT. It specifies CASSSRLAGPLSGQYF.

The rearrangement links TRBV7-9 to TRBJ2-5; 7 bases fit TRBD2. V gave up 4 bases and J gave up 3 bases; unmatched junction bases: 5. Germline V gene lookup returns CDR1 SEHNR and CDR2 FQNEAQ (reference sequence). The CDR3 contains 14 residues. The CDR3 nucleotides read TGTGCCAGCAGCTCGTGGGACTATGAAGAGACCCAGTACTTC. This sequence encodes CASSSWDYEETQYF.

This chain links TRBV27 with TRBJ2-7; 13 nucleotides match TRBD2. The V gene's germline CDR1 is MNHEY and CDR2 SMNVEV (reference sequence). The CDR3 extends over 16 amino acids. V shed 8 bases and J 0 bases; nucleotides not matched to a gene: 7. CDR3 nucleotide sequence: TGTGCCAGCGGGGGGGGACTAGCGGGGAACTCCTACGAGCAGTACTTC. This codes for CASGGGLAGNSYEQYF.

The chain is built from TRBV19 and TRBJ2-1; 15 bases align to TRBD2. There are 17 residues in the CDR3. V shed 5 bases, J shed 7 bases, and the junction held 9 bases outside the gene matches. Germline V gene sequence: CDR1 LNHDA, CDR2 SQIVND (reference sequence). This CDR3 reads CASSAWTSGGAKNEQFF. The CDR3 region has the DNA TGTGCCAGTAGTGCCTGGACTAGCGGGGGGGCAAAGAATGAGCAGTTCTTC.

This clone appeared a few times. The rearrangement uses TRBV27 and TRBJ1-1, with TRBD1 identical over 7 bases. The CDR3 extends over 17 amino acids. CDR1 and CDR2 from the germline V gene are MNHEY and SMNVEV (reference sequence). Trimming took 4 bases from V and 7 from J; bases not matched to a gene: 18. The chain's CDR3 is CASSSPLGGEGQVEAFF. Written as DNA, the CDR3 is TGTGCCAGCAGTTCCCCTCTGGGGGGTGAAGGACAGGTTGAAGCTTTCTTT.

The V and J genes are TRBV4-3 and TRBJ1-4, with a weak D call TRBD1 (5 bases). The length of the CDR3 is 15 residues. The germline gives CDR1 LGHNA, CDR2 YSLEER. Trimming removed 0 bases from V and 8 bases from J, with 13 bases in between. CDR3 nucleotide sequence: TGCGCCAGCAGCCAAGAGCAGGGCCGTTGGGAAAAACTGTTTTTT. It translates to CASSQEQGRWEKLFF.

In DNA form, the CDR3 reads TGTGCCAGTACGGGACTCCGGGGGACCGGGGAGCTGTTTTTT. Residues: CASTGLRGTGELFF. This rearrangement joins TRBV2 to TRBJ2-2, with D perhaps matching TRBD2 (6 bases). Germline CDR1 is SNHLY and CDR2 is FYNNEI. V lost 9 bases and J 5 bases, leaving 16 bases between the germline ends. This CDR3 contains 14 residues.

This clone was seen only once. J is TRBJ2-1 and V is TRBV10-3; 9 positions match TRBD2. The CDR3 spans 15 residues. V dropped 3 bases and J dropped 6; count of bases not matched to a gene: 6. Germline assignment: CDR1 ENHRY and CDR2 SYGVKD. In nucleotides, the CDR3 is TGTGCCATCAGTGAAGTGCGGGGGGGCCCCAATGAGCAGTTCTTC. Translating it yields CAISEVRGGPNEQFF.

The chain couples TRBV2 to TRBJ2-1, with TRBD2 identical over 11 bases. The CDR3 runs 13 residues. The trim removed 4 bases at V and 10 bases at J, leaving 3 bases unmatched. Germline V gene data show CDR1 as SNHLY and CDR2 as FYNNEI. The CDR3 DNA sequence: TGTGCCAGCAGTGTACTAGCGGGGGCCGAGCAGTTCTTC. Its translation is CASSVLAGAEQFF.